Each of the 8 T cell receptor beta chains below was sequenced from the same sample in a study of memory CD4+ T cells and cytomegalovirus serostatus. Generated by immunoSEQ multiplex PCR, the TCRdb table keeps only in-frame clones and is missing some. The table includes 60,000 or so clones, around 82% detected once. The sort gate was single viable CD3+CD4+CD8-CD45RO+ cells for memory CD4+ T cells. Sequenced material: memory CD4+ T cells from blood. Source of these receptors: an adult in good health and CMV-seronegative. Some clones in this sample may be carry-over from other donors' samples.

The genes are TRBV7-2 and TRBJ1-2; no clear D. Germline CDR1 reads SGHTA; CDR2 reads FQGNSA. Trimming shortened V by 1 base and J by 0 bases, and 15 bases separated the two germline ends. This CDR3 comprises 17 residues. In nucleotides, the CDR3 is TGTGCCAGCAGCTTAGTTGGAGGGTCGAGAGCTAACTATGGCTACACCTTC. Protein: CASSLVGGSRANYGYTF.

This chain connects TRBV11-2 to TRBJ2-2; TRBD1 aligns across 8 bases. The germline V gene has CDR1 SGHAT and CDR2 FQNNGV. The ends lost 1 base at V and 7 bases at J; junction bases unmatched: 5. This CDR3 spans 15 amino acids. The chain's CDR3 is CASSLAGGAVGELFF. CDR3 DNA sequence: TGTGCCAGCAGCTTAGCAGGGGGCGCGGTCGGGGAGCTGTTTTTT.

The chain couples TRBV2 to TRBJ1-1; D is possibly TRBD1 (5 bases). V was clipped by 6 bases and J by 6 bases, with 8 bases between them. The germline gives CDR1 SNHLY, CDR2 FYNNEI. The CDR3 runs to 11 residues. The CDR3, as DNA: TGTGCCAGCAGGGTGGGGGCTGAAGCTTTCTTT. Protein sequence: CASRVGAEAFF.

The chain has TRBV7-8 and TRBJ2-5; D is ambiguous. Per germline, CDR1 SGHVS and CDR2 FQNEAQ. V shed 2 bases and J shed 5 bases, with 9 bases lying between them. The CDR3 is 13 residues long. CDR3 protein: CASSLYRRETQYF. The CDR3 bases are TGTGCCAGCAGCTTATACCGGCGGGAGACCCAGTACTTC.

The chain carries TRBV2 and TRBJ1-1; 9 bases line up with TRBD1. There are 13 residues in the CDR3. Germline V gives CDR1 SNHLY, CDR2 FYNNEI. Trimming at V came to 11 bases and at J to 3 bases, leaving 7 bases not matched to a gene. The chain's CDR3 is CAGGQGRDTEAFF. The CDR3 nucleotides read TGTGCCGGGGGACAGGGCAGGGACACTGAAGCTTTCTTT.

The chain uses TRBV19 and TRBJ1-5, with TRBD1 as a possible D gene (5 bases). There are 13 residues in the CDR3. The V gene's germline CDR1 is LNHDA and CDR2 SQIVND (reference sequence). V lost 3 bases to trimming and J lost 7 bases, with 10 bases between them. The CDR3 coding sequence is TGTGCCAGTAGTATTAGTGGGGGGCAGCCCCAGCATTTT. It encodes CASSISGGQPQHF.

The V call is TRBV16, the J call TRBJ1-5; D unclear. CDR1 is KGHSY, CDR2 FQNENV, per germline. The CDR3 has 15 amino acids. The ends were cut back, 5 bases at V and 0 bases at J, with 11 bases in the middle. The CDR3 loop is CASSGYSYSNQPQHF. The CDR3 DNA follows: TGTGCCAGCAGCGGATACAGTTATAGCAATCAGCCCCAGCATTTT.

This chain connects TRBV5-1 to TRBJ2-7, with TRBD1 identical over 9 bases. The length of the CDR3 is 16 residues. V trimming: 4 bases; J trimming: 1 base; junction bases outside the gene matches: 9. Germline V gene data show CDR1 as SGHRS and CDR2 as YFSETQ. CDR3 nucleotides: TGCGCCAGCAGCGCGGGGGTAGGGACAGGGTCCTACGAGCAGTACTTC. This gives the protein CASSAGVGTGSYEQYF.